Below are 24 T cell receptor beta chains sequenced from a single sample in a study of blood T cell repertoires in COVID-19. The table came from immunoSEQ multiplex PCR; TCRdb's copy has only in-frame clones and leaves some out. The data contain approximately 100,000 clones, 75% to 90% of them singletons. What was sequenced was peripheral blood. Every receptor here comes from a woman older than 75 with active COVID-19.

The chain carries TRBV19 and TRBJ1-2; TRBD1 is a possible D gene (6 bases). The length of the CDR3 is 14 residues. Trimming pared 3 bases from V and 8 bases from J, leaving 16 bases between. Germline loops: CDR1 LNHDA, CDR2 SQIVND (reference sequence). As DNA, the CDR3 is TGTGCCAGTAGTATTGACAGGCCAAGGTCGGGCTACACCTTC. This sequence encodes CASSIDRPRSGYTF.

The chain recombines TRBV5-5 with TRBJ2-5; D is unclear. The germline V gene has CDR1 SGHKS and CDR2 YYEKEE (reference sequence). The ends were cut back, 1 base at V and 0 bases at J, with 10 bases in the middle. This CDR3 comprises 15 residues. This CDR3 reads CASSLPRPYQETQYF. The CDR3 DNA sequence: TGTGCCAGCAGCTTGCCGAGGCCGTACCAAGAGACCCAGTACTTC.

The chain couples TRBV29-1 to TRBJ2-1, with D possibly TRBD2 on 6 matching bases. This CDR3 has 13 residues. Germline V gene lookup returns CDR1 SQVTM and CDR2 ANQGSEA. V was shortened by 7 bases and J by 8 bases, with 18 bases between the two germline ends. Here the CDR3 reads CSGRDLGVDEQFF. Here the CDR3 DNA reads TGCAGCGGCCGGGACTTGGGGGTCGATGAGCAGTTCTTC.

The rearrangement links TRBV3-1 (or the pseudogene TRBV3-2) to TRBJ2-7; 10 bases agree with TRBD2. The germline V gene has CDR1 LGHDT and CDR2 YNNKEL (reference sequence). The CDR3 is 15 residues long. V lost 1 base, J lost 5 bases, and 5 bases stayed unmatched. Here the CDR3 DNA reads TGTGCCAGCAGCCAAGTAACTAGCGGGAAAGACGAGCAGTACTTC. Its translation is CASSQVTSGKDEQYF.

CDR3 nucleotide sequence: TGTGCCAGCAGCTTAAGATTACAGGCAGCGGGGGATGAGCAGTTCTTC. This sequence encodes CASSLRLQAAGDEQFF. This chain uses TRBV7-6 with TRBJ2-1; 8 nucleotides match TRBD2. The V gene's germline CDR1 is SGHVS and CDR2 FNYEAQ. The CDR3 consists of 16 residues. V shed 2 bases, J shed 8 bases, and the junction held 11 bases outside the gene matches.

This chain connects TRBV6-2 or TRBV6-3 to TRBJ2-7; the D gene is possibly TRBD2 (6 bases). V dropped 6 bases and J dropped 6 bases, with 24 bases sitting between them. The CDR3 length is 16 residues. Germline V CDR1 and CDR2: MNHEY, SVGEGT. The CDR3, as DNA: TGTGCCAGCAGCTCCGGGGGAAGAGGGTTAATGGTCGAGCAGTACTTC. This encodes CASSSGGRGLMVEQYF.

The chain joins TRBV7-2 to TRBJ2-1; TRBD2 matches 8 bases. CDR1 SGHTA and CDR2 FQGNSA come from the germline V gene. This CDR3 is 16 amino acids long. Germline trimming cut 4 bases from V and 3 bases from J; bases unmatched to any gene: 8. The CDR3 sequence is CASSSLTSGYYNEQFF. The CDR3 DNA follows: TGTGCCAGCAGCTCCCTAACTAGCGGTTACTACAATGAGCAGTTCTTC.

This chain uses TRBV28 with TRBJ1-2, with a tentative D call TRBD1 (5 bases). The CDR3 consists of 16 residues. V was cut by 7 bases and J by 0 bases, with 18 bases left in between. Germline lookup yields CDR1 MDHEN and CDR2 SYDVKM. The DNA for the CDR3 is TGTGCCAGCACGCGTGGGGCGCGGAACGCTAACTATGGCTACACCTTC. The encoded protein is CASTRGARNANYGYTF.

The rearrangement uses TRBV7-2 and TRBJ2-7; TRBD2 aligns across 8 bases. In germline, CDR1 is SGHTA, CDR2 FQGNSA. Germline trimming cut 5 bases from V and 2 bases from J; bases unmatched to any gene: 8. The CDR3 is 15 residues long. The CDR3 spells CASSPGTSGPYEQYF. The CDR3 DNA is TGTGCCAGCAGCCCCGGTACTAGCGGACCCTACGAGCAGTACTTC.

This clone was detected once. The CDR3 spells CASSVSGSIADTQYF. The DNA of the CDR3 is TGTGCCAGCAGCGTAAGCGGGAGTATCGCAGATACGCAGTATTTT. The rearrangement links TRBV9 to TRBJ2-3; 8 bases map to TRBD2. The CDR3 length is 15 residues. The V and J ends lost 1 base and 4 bases, in that order; junction bases with no gene match: 5. Germline CDR1 reads SGDLS; CDR2 reads YYNGEE.

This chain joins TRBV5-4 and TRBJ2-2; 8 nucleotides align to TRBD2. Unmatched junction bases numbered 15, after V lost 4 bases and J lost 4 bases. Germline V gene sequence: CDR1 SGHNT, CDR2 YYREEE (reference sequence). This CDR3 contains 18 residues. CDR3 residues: CASSEVAGLGMSTGELFF. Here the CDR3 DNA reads TGTGCCAGCAGCGAGGTGGCGGGACTAGGGATGAGCACCGGGGAGCTGTTTTTT.

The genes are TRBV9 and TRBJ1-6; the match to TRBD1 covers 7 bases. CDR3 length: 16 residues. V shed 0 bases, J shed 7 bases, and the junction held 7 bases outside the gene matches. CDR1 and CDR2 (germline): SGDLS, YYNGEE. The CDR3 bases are TGTGCCAGCAGCGTAGGAGGAGGCAGGGGGAATTCACCCCTCCACTTT. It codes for CASSVGGGRGNSPLHF.

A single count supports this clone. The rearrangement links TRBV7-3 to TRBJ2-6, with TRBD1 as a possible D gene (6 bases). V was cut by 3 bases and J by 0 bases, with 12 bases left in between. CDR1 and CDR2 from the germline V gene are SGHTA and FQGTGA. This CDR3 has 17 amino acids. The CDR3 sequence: CASSFDRRPSGANVLTF. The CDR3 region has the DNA TGTGCCAGCAGCTTTGACAGGAGACCCTCTGGGGCCAACGTCCTGACTTTC.

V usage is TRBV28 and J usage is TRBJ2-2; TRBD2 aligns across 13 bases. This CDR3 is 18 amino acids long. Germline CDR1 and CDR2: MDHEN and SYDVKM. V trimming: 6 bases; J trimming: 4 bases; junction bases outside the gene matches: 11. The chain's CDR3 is CASSRRTSGRSGTGELFF. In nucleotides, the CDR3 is TGTGCCAGCAGCCGTCGGACTAGCGGGAGAAGCGGCACCGGGGAGCTGTTTTTT.

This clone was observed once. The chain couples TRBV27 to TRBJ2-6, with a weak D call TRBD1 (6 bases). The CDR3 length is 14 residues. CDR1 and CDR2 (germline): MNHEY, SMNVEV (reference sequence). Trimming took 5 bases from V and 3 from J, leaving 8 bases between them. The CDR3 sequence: CASSDRFGANVLTF. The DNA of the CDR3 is TGTGCCAGCAGTGACAGGTTTGGGGCCAACGTCCTGACTTTC.

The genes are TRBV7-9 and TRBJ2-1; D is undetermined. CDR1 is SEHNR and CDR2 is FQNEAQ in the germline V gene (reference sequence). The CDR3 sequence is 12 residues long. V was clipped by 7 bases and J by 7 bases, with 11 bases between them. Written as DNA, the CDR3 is TGTGCCAGCAAGAACCCGAGAAATGAGCAGTTCTTC. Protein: CASKNPRNEQFF.

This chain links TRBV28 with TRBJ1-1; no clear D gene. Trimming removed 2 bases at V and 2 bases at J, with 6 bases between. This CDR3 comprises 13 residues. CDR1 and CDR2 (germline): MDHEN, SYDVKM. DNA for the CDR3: TGTGCCAGCAGTTTAAGAACTAACACTGAAGCTTTCTTT. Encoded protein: CASSLRTNTEAFF.

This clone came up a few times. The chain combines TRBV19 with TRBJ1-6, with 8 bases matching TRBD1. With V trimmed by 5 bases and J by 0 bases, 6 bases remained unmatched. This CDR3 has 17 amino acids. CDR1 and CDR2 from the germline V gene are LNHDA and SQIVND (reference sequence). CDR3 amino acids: CASSDGQGGSYNSPLHF. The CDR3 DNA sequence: TGTGCCAGTAGTGACGGACAGGGAGGCTCCTATAATTCACCCCTCCACTTT. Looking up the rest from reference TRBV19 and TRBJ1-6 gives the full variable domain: DGGITQSPKYLFRKEGQNVTLSCEQNLNHDAMYWYRQDPGQGLRLIYYSQIVNDFQKGDIAEGYSVSREKKESFPLTVTSAQKNPTAFYLCASSDGQGGSYNSPLHFGNGTRLTVT.

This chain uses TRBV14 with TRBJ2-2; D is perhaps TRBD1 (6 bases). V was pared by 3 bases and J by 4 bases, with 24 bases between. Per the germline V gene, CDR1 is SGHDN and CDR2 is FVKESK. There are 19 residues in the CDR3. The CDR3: CASSHLNRASFGGTGELFF. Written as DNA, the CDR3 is TGTGCCAGCAGCCACCTGAACAGGGCCTCCTTTGGGGGCACCGGGGAGCTGTTTTTT.

The CDR3 sequence is CASSLIRDGVQYF. The CDR3 nucleotides read TGTGCCAGCAGCTTGATACGGGATGGGGTCCAGTACTTC. V usage is TRBV5-4 and J usage is TRBJ2-7; D is possibly TRBD2 (5 bases). Germline V gene lookup returns CDR1 SGHNT and CDR2 YYREEE (reference sequence). This CDR3 contains 13 residues. The ends were cut back, 1 base at V and 10 bases at J, with 15 bases in the middle.

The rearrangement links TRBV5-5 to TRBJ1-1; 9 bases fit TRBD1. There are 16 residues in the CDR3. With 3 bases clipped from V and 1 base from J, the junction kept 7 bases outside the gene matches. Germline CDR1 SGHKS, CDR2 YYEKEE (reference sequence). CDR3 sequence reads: CASSSYPGQGNTEAFF. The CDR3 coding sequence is TGTGCCAGCAGCTCATATCCGGGACAGGGGAACACTGAAGCTTTCTTT.

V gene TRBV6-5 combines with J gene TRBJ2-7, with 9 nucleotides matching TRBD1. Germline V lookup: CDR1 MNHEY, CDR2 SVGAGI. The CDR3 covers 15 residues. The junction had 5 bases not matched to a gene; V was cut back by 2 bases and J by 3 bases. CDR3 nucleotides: TGTGCCAGCAGTTACCACGGACAGGGGTACTACGAGCAGTACTTC. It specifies CASSYHGQGYYEQYF.

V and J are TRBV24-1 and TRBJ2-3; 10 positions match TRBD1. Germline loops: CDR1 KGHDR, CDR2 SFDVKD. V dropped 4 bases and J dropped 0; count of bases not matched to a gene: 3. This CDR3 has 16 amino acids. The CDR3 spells CATSDPGQGSTDTQYF. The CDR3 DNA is TGTGCCACCAGTGACCCGGGACAGGGGAGCACAGATACGCAGTATTTT.

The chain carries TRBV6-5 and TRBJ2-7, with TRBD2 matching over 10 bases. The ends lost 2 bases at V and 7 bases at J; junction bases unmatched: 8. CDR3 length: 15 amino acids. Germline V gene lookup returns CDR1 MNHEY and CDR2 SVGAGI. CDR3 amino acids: CASSYGLAGVGEQYF. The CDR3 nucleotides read TGTGCCAGCAGTTACGGGCTAGCGGGAGTGGGGGAGCAGTACTTC.